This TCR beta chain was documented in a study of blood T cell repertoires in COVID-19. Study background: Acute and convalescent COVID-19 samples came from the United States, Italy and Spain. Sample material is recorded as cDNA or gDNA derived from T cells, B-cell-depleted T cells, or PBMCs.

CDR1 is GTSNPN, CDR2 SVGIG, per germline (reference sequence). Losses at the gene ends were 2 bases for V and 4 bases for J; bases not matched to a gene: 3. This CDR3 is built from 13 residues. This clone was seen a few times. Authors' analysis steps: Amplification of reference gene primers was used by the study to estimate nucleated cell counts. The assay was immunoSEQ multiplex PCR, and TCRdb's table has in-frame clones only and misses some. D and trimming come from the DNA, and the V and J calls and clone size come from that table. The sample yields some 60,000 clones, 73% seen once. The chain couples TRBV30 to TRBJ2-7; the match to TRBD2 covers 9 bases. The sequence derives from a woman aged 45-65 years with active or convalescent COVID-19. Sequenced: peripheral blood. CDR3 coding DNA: TGTGCCTGGAGTTTAGCGGGAGCTTACGAGCAGTACTTC. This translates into CAWSLAGAYEQYF.